This T cell receptor beta chain was identified in a study of sequential checkpoint blockade in melanoma. Trimming removed 4 bases from V and 2 bases from J; junction bases left unmatched: 6. The CDR3 contains 17 residues. Germline assignment: CDR1 SGDLS and CDR2 YYNGEE. The sample's treatment: randomized to nivolumab then ipilimumab (arm A) or the reverse (arm B). This clone occurred once. Here immunoSEQ multiplex PCR was the method, and the copy in TCRdb shows in-frame clones only, minus some. Of approximately 37,000 clones listed, 70% to 90% were seen once; the top ten hold approximately 6%. The input for sequencing was CD8+ T cells sorted from blood (inferred from file names), taken from a patient given nivolumab and ipilimumab in sequence. This receptor was taken from a human donor with melanoma. V and J are TRBV9 and TRBJ2-3; TRBD2 matches 14 bases. CDR3 sequence (DNA): TGTGCCAGCAGCCCCCGACTAGCGGGGGGGTCCACAGATACGCAGTATTTT. Its translation: CASSPRLAGGSTDTQYF.